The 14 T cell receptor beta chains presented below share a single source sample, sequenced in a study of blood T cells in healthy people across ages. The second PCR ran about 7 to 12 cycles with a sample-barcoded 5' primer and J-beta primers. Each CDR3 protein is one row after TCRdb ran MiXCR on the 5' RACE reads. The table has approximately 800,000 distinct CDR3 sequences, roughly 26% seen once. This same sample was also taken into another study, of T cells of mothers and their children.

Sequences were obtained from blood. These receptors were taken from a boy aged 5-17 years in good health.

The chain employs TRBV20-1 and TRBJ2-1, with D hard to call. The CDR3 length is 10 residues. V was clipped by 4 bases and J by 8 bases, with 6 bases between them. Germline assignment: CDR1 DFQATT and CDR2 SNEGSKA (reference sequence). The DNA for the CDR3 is TGCAGTGCTACTTTCTATGAGCAGTTCTTC. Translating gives CSATFYEQFF.

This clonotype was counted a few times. The CDR3 region is CSVEDTGTSGNTIYF. CDR3 DNA sequence: TGCAGCGTTGAAGATACAGGGACGTCTGGAAACACCATATATTTT. V gene TRBV29-1 combines with J gene TRBJ1-3, with a possible D match to TRBD1 (6 bases). CDR1 and CDR2 (germline): SQVTM, ANQGSEA. This CDR3 spans 15 amino acids. The V gene lost 0 bases and the J gene lost 1 base, with 10 bases spanning the gap. Variable domain in full (rest from reference TRBV29-1 and TRBJ1-3): SAVISQKPSRDICQRGTSLTIQCQVDSQVTMMFWYRQQPGQSLTLIATANQGSEATYESGFVIDKFPISRPNLTFSTLTVSNMSPEDSSIYLCSVEDTGTSGNTIYFGEGSWLTVV.

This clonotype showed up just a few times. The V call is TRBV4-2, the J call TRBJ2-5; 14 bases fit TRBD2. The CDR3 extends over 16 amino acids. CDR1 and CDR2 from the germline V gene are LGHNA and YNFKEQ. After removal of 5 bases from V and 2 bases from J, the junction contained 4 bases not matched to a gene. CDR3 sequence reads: CASSGGLAGAQETQYF. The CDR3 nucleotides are TGTGCCAGCAGCGGGGGACTAGCGGGGGCTCAAGAGACCCAGTACTTC.

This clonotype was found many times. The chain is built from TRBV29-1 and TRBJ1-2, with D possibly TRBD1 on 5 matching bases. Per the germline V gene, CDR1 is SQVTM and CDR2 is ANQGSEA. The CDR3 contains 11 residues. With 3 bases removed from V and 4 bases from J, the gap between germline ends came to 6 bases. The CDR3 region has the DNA TGCAGCGTTGATAGGGGCTATGGCTACACCTTC. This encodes CSVDRGYGYTF. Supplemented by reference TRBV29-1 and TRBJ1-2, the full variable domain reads SAVISQKPSRDICQRGTSLTIQCQVDSQVTMMFWYRQQPGQSLTLIATANQGSEATYESGFVIDKFPISRPNLTFSTLTVSNMSPEDSSIYLCSVDRGYGYTFGSGTRLTVV.

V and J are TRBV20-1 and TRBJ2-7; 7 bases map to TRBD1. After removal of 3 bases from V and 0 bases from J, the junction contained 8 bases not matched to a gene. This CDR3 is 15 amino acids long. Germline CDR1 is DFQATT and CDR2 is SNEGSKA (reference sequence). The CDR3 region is CSASRGQAGSYEQYF. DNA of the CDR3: TGCAGTGCTAGTCGAGGACAGGCTGGCTCCTACGAGCAGTACTTC.

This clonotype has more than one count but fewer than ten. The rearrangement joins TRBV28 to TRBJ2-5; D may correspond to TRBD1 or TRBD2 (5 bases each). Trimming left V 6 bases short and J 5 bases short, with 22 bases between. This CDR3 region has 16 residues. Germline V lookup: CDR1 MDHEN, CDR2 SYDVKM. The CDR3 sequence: CASSSPRGRVGETQYF. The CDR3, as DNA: TGTGCCAGCAGCTCCCCGAGGGGCAGAGTGGGGGAGACCCAGTACTTC. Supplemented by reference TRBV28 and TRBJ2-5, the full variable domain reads DVKVTQSSRYLVKRTGEKVFLECVQDMDHENMFWYRQDPGLGLRLIYFSYDVKMKEKGDIPEGYSVSREKKERFSLILESASTNQTSMYLCASSSPRGRVGETQYFGPGTRLLVL.

CDR3 amino acids: CASSPIGGLHEKLFF. CDR3 in DNA: TGTGCCAGCTCACCAATCGGGGGACTCCATGAAAAACTGTTTTTT. The chain couples TRBV18 to TRBJ1-4; D might be TRBD1 (5 bases). CDR1 and CDR2 (germline): KGHSH, LQKENI. Deletions cut 2 bases from V and 6 bases from J, with 13 bases between. This CDR3 region has 15 residues.

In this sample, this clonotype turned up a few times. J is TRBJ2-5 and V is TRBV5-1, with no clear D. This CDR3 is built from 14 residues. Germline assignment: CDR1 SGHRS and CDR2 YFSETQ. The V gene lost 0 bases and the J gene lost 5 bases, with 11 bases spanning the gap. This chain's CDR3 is CASSLEGYGETQYF. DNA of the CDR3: TGCGCCAGCAGCTTGGAGGGTTACGGCGAGACCCAGTACTTC.

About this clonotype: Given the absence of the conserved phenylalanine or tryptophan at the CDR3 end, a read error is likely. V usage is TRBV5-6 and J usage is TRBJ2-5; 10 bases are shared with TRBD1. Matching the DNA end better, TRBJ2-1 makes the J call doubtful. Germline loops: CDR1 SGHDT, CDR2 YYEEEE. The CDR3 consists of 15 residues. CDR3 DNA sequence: TGTGCCAGCAGCACCCGGGACAGGGGCCCCAATGAGCAGTTCCTC. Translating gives CASSTRDRGPNEQFL.

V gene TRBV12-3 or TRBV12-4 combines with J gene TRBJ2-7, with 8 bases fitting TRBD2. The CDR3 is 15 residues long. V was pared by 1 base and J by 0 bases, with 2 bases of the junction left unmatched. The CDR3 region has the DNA TGTGCCAGCAGTTTAGATGCGGGGGGCTCCTACGAGCAGTACTTC. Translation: CASSLDAGGSYEQYF.

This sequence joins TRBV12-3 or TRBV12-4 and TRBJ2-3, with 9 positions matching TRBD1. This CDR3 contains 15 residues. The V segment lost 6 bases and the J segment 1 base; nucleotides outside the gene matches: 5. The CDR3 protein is CASSHRGLGTDTQYF. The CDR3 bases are TGTGCCAGCAGCCACAGGGGGCTCGGCACAGATACGCAGTATTTT.

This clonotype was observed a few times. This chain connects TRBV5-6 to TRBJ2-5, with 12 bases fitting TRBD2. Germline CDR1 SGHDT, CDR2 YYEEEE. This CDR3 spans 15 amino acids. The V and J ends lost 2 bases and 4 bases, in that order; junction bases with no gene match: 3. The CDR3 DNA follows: TGTGCCAGCAGCTTCACACTAGCGGGGGGAGAGACCCAGTACTTC. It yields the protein CASSFTLAGGETQYF.

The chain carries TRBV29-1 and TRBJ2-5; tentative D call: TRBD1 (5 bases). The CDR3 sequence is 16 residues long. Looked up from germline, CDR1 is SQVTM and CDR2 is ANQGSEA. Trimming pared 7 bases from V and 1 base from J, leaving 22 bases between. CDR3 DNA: TGCAGCGCGGACGGTGGCAGGGTGCGACCCCAAGAGACCCAGTACTTC. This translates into CSADGGRVRPQETQYF.

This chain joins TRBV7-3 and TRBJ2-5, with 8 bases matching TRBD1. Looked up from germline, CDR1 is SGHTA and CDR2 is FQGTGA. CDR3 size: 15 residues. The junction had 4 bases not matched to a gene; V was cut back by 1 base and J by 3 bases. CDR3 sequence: CASSLNAGGEETQYF. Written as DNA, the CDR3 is TGTGCCAGCAGCTTAAACGCAGGGGGCGAAGAGACCCAGTACTTC. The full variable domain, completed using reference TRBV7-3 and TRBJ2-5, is GAGVSQTPSNKVTEKGKYVELRCDPISGHTALYWYRQSLGQGPEFLIYFQGTGAADDSGLPNDRFFAVRPEGSVSTLKIQRTERGDSAVYLCASSLNAGGEETQYFGPGTRLLVL.